This entry is about one TCR beta chain. Its cognate antigen is unknown. Germline loops: CDR1 SEHNR, CDR2 FQNEAQ (reference sequence). The V end was cut by 1 base, the J end by 1 base, with 10 bases between. The CDR3 is 15 residues long. Libraries were prepared by immunoSEQ multiplex PCR; TCRdb keeps only in-frame clonotypes and omits some of them. The sample has about 66,000 clones, roughly 91% seen once. The data stem from a study of graft-versus-host responses after intestinal transplantation. Overall study results and limits: Early post-transplant declines in HvG were associated with peak levels of circulating GvH clones. Allografts from individuals with graft-donor T cell macrochimerism displayed high graft-versus-host to host-versus-graft clonal ratios.

This material consisted of unstimulated CD8+ T cells sorted from spleen or lymph node cells, taken before intestinal transplant. This chain joins TRBV7-9 and TRBJ1-1; D is unresolved. The receptor's source is a human donor who received an intestinal transplant. The CDR3: CASSLVPQKNTEAFF. CDR3 nucleotide sequence: TGTGCCAGCAGCTTAGTCCCGCAGAAGAACACTGAAGCTTTCTTT.